What follows describes a single T cell receptor (beta chain). The antigen is not known. This sample is drawn from a study of PD-L1 blockade in urothelial cancer. As for the study in general: Patients had undergone 0 to 3 prior chemotherapy regimens. Points from the study as a whole: Below-median TCR clonality that was measured in pretreatment blood predicted better survival.

Assay: immunoSEQ multiplex PCR; the TCRdb copy retains only in-frame clones and omits some. The repertoire holds about 69,000 clones, with about 88% as singletons. The study enrolled patients with locally advanced or metastatic urothelial carcinoma. The study collected 1 to 8 samples per patient, pretreatment and on-treatment. CDR1 and CDR2 from the germline V gene are SGHRS and YFSETQ. The CDR3 length is 12 residues. Trimming removed 2 bases from V and 5 bases from J, with 7 bases in between. The sequence was collected from a man in his 60s with urothelial cancer. The J gene is TRBJ2-5, the V gene TRBV5-1; D uncertain. Material: PBMCs, obtained around atezolizumab (anti-PD-L1) treatment. CDR3 bases: TGCGCCAGCAGCTTCGGTCTTGAGACCCAGTACTTC. Translation gives CASSFGLETQYF.